Below, 10 T cell receptor beta chains from the same sample are listed, as sequenced in a study of glioma-infiltrating T cells. Amplification of TCR alpha and beta CDR3 regions from RNA used iRepertoire nested multiplex PCR. A single record per CDR3 protein comes from TCRdb applying MiXCR to the multiplex PCR reads. The sample has about 44,000 distinct CDR3 sequences, approximately 20% seen once. Input material: glioma tissue, nonneoplastic brain tissue, or PBMCs (not recorded which). These receptors were taken from a human donor with low-grade glioma or glioblastoma, undergoing nonglioma brain surgery, or in good health (not recorded which).

The chain links TRBV11-2 to TRBJ2-7; 10 bases map to TRBD1. This CDR3 region has 14 residues. V lost 4 bases to trimming and J lost 3 bases; unmatched junction nucleotides: 3. From germline, CDR1 is SGHAT and CDR2 FQNNGV. CDR3 amino acids: CASSSTGGLYEQYV. CDR3 DNA sequence: TGTGCCAGCAGCTCGACAGGGGGCCTCTACGAGCAGTACGTC.

On this clonotype: The junction departs from germline at one end; a sequencing error may be responsible. J is TRBJ1-1 and V is TRBV28; the match to TRBD1 covers 9 bases. Germline CDR1 MDHEN, CDR2 SYDVKM. The CDR3 extends over 13 amino acids. CDR3 region: CASRKTGGATAIF. DNA for the CDR3: TGTGCCAGCAGGAAAACAGGGGGCGCGACGGCTATCTTT.

This clonotype was detected many times. The chain combines TRBV19 with TRBJ1-2, with 8 bases that match TRBD1. The CDR3 is 13 residues long. Germline CDR1 reads LNHDA; CDR2 reads SQIVND (reference sequence). V shed 5 bases and J 8 bases; nucleotides not matched to a gene: 7. The CDR3 sequence is CASSLTTGEGYTF. DNA for the CDR3: TGTGCCAGTAGTTTGACGACAGGGGAAGGCTACACCTTC.

Relative to its sample, this clonotype is large (0.1 to 1%). The CDR3 coding sequence is TGTGCCAGCAGTTTATTCCTACTAGCGGGAGTGACAGATACGCAGTATTTT. This encodes CASSLFLLAGVTDTQYF. The gene calls are TRBV27 and TRBJ2-3; TRBD2 aligns across 11 bases. Germline CDR1 reads MNHEY; CDR2 reads SMNVEV (reference sequence). The J segment lost 3 bases and the V segment lost 1 base, leaving 6 bases of the junction unmatched. CDR3 length: 17 amino acids.

This clonotype has at least ten counts. The rearrangement links TRBV19 to TRBJ2-4; D is perhaps TRBD1 (7 bases). From germline, CDR1 is LNHDA and CDR2 SQIVND (reference sequence). The CDR3 is made up of 14 amino acids. V was pared by 4 bases and J by 8 bases, with 15 bases between. The CDR3 loop reads CASSTRGGTDIQYF. CDR3 DNA sequence: TGTGCCAGTAGTACCCGTGGGGGGACAGACATTCAGTACTTC.

The V and J genes are TRBV20-1 and TRBJ2-7; 9 nucleotides agree with TRBD2. The CDR3 is made up of 16 amino acids. The junction had 17 bases not matched to a gene; V was cut back by 8 bases and J by 3 bases. From germline, CDR1 is DFQATT and CDR2 SNEGSKA (reference sequence). The CDR3 spells CSTRPLPAGGHYEQYV. The CDR3 DNA reads TGCAGTACTCGTCCCCTACCAGCGGGGGGACACTACGAGCAGTACGTC.

A word on this clonotype: A much bigger clone sits one base away, suggesting this may be a read error. The CDR3 region has the DNA TGTGCCAGCAACGCGGTGCTAGCGGGACCCTACGAGCAGTTCTTC. It yields the protein CASNAVLAGPYEQFF. The chain is built from TRBV11-2 and TRBJ2-1, with 9 bases lining up with TRBD2. With 7 bases clipped from V and 10 bases from J, the junction kept 14 bases outside the gene matches. The CDR3 contains 15 residues. The germline V gene has CDR1 SGHAT and CDR2 FQNNGV.

This clonotype appeared once. One junction end disagrees with the germline gene, perhaps due to a read error. The rearrangement uses TRBV28 and TRBJ1-6, with 7 bases fitting TRBD1. Looked up from germline, CDR1 is MDHEN and CDR2 is SYDVKM. The length of the CDR3 is 15 residues. CDR3 sequence reads: CSSSLSQTGSSPLHF. CDR3 DNA sequence: TGTTCCAGCAGTTTATCCCAGACAGGGAGCTCACCCCTCCACTTT.

The table lists this clonotype with many counts. This CDR3 is CASSRQGGIQYF. CDR3 sequence (DNA): TGTGCCAGCAGCCGGCAGGGGGGCATTCAGTACTTC. V is TRBV7-9 and J is TRBJ2-4, with a tentative D call TRBD1 (7 bases). Germline V lookup: CDR1 SEHNR, CDR2 FQNEAQ (reference sequence). V was shortened by 5 bases and J by 9 bases, with 11 bases between the two germline ends. This CDR3 region has 12 residues.

This clonotype was recorded at least ten times. V usage is TRBV2 and J usage is TRBJ1-5; D unclear. The CDR3 runs 15 residues. Germline V gives CDR1 SNHLY, CDR2 FYNNEI. Between the trimmed V and J ends, which lost 2 bases and 0 bases, there was a span of 8 bases. The CDR3 here is CASSEMAASNQPQHF. The DNA for the CDR3 is TGTGCCAGCAGTGAAATGGCAGCTAGCAATCAGCCCCAGCATTTT.